A selection of T cell receptor beta chains follows, all from one sample in a study of PD-1 blockade in classical Hodgkin lymphoma. Measured with immunoSEQ multiplex PCR; TCRdb has only the in-frame clones, and not every one. The repertoire consists of 10,000 to 15,000 clones, with around 80% occurring once and the leading ten covering around 25%. Sequences were derived from peripheral blood mononuclear cells (PBMCs), sampled at baseline. These TCRs come from a human donor with classical Hodgkin lymphoma. CDR3s include the opening cysteine and the closing phenylalanine or tryptophan. A D gene is named only where the DNA matches it firmly. The listing skips clone size in some rows; elsewhere it reads once, few, many or a size class.

size	J	D	V	DNA	CDR3
.	TRBJ1-3	TRBD1	TRBV6-5	TGTGCCAGCAGGAATACAGGGGGCTCTGGAAACACCATATATTTT	CASRNTGGSGNTIYF
.	TRBJ2-1	TRBD2	TRBV7-9	TGTGCCAGCAGCTTGAGAAGCGGGAGTTACAATGAGCAGTTCTTC	CASSLRSGSYNEQFF
.	TRBJ2-5	.	TRBV7-2	TGTGCCAGCAGCTTAACGGCATTGAGACAAGAGACCCAGTACTTC	CASSLTALRQETQYF
.	TRBJ2-5	.	TRBV23-1	TGCGCCAGCAGTCAAAAGAGGGACGGGGGCCAAAACCAGTACTTC	CASSQKRDGGQNQYF
few	TRBJ1-5	.	TRBV6-6	TGTGCCAGCAAAGCAGGTGGCAATCAGCCCCAGCATTTT	CASKAGGNQPQHF
.	TRBJ2-3	TRBD1	TRBV5-1	TGCGCCAGCAGCACGGGTGGGACAGGGGGCGCGAATACGCAGTATTTT	CASSTGGTGGANTQYF
.	TRBJ2-3	TRBD2	TRBV12-5	TGTGCTAGTGGTTTGGTACTAGCGGGAGGAGGAGATACGCAGTATTTT	CASGLVLAGGGDTQYF
few	TRBJ2-1	.	TRBV6-1	TGTGCCAGCAGTGACGACTCTAGGGTTAAGAAGCAGTTCTTC	CASSDDSRVKKQFF
.	TRBJ1-3	.	TRBV6-6	TGTGCCAGCACCCTAGGCGGGGTCGGAAACACCATATATTTT	CASTLGGVGNTIYF
.	TRBJ1-2	TRBD1	TRBV9	TGTGCCAGCAGCGTAGGGACAGGGCCCGTCTATGGCTACACCTTC	CASSVGTGPVYGYTF
.	TRBJ1-2	TRBD1	TRBV5-1	TGCGCCAGCAGCTTGTTAGGACAGGGGTCTACTGATGGCTACACCTTC	CASSLLGQGSTDGYTF
.	TRBJ2-3	.	TRBV2	TGTGCCAGCAGTGCTAGACTGAGCACAGATACGCAGTATTTT	CASSARLSTDTQYF
.	TRBJ2-3	.	TRBV5-1	TGCGCCAGCAGCGAGGATCGGACAGATACGCAGTATTTT	CASSEDRTDTQYF
.	TRBJ2-5	TRBD1	TRBV7-9	TGTGCCAGCAGCCCGGCTATTATGGCGGACAGGGGCGGGACCCAGTACTTC	CASSPAIMADRGGTQYF
.	TRBJ2-5	.	TRBV18	TGTGCCAGCTCACCACTGGGTGGACAGACCCAGTACTTC	CASSPLGGQTQYF
.	TRBJ1-4	TRBD1	TRBV29-1	TGCAGCGTTGAAACGTCAGGGGGTGGTGAAAAACTGTTTTTT	CSVETSGGGEKLFF
.	TRBJ2-7	.	TRBV19	TGTGCCAGTAGCAAGACCGCAAAGGGGAAAGCGGAGGTCTACGAGCAGTACTTC	CASSKTAKGKAEVYEQYF
.	TRBJ1-1	TRBD1	TRBV6-5	TGTGCCAGCACCCGAAACCACAGGGGGACTGAAGCTTTCTTT	CASTRNHRGTEAFF
.	TRBJ2-1	.	TRBV30	TGTGCCTGGAGTCCCACTGACTGGGGAGGCTCCTACAATGAGCAGTTCTTC	CAWSPTDWGGSYNEQFF
.	TRBJ2-7	TRBD1	TRBV10-2	TGCGCCAGCAAACTCGGGACAGGGCCTTACGAGCAGTACTTC	CASKLGTGPYEQYF
.	TRBJ2-7	.	TRBV6-1	TGTGCCAGCTCTTCGGTAATAAGCTACGAGCAGTACTTC	CASSSVISYEQYF
.	TRBJ2-3	TRBD2	TRBV6-1	TGTGCCAGCACTCTAGCGGAGGCCACAGATACGCAGTATTTT	CASTLAEATDTQYF
.	TRBJ2-2	TRBD1	TRBV28	TGTGCCAGCAGTCGAACAGGGGGTCACACCGGGGAGCTGTTTTTT	CASSRTGGHTGELFF
.	TRBJ2-7	TRBD1	TRBV11-2	TGTGCCAGCAGCGACCCGACAGGGGAAACGAAAGAGCAGTACTTC	CASSDPTGETKEQYF
.	TRBJ2-3	TRBD2	TRBV6-4	TGTGCCAGCAGTATGACTAGCGGGAGCGCAGATACGCAGTATTTT	CASSMTSGSADTQYF
.	TRBJ2-7	.	TRBV11-2	TGTGCCAGCAGCCGAACCCGCTACGAGCAGTACTTC	CASSRTRYEQYF
.	TRBJ1-4	TRBD1	TRBV11-2	TGTGCCAGCAGCAGCAGGGGACAGGACAATGAAAAACTGTTTTTT	CASSSRGQDNEKLFF
few	TRBJ2-3	TRBD2	TRBV28	TGTGCCAGCAGTTTCCCAGCGGGAGAAGATACGCAGTATTTT	CASSFPAGEDTQYF
.	TRBJ1-5	.	TRBV2	TGTGCCAGCAGTGGGCAGGGACGCCAGCCCCAGCATTTT	CASSGQGRQPQHF
.	TRBJ2-1	TRBD1	TRBV12-5	TGTGCTAGTGGCCAAGGACAGGGGAACAATGAGCAGTTCTTC	CASGQGQGNNEQFF
.	TRBJ2-7	TRBD2	TRBV19	TGTGCCAGTAGTATAAGGCTAGCGGTTATCTACGAGCAGTACTTC	CASSIRLAVIYEQYF
.	TRBJ2-3	.	TRBV5-4	TGTGCCAGCAGCGTAAAACTCGGGGCGGGAAGGGGAGATACGCAGTATTTT	CASSVKLGAGRGDTQYF
.	TRBJ2-7	.	TRBV11-1	TGTGCCAGCAGCTTTCGGGGGGCGATACAAGAGCAGTACTTC	CASSFRGAIQEQYF
.	TRBJ2-7	TRBD2	TRBV6-1	TGTGCCAGCAGCGCTAGCGGGAGGGCCTACGAGCAGTACTTC	CASSASGRAYEQYF
.	TRBJ2-7	TRBD2	TRBV7-9	TGTGCCAGCAGCTCCGCAGGACTAGCGGGAGGCCCCCTTGGGGAGCAGTACTTC	CASSSAGLAGGPLGEQYF
.	TRBJ2-1	.	TRBV6-6	TGTGCCAGCCAACCAAGGCTCCATCCCTACAATGAGCAGTTCTTC	CASQPRLHPYNEQFF
.	TRBJ1-3	.	TRBV11-2	TGTGCCAGCAGCGCCAAGACAGGACCCTCTGGAAACACCATATATTTT	CASSAKTGPSGNTIYF
.	TRBJ1-1	TRBD1	TRBV6-1	TGTGCCAGCAGATGGGGACAGATGAACACTGAAGCTTTCTTT	CASRWGQMNTEAFF
.	TRBJ1-1	TRBD1	TRBV5-1	TGCGCCAGCAGCTTGTACGGGACAGCTGAAGCTTTCTTT	CASSLYGTAEAFF
once	TRBJ2-1	.	TRBV6-5	TGTGCCAGCAAACCAGAGACGAGGGACAATGAGCAGTTCTTC	CASKPETRDNEQFF
.	TRBJ1-3	TRBD1	TRBV7-2	TGTGCCAGCAGCTTAACCGGGACAGGGAATGGAAACACCATATATTTT	CASSLTGTGNGNTIYF
.	TRBJ2-1	.	TRBV30	TGTGCCTGGACTAGTTTCCATGAGCAGTTCTTC	CAWTSFHEQFF
.	TRBJ1-4	TRBD1	TRBV28	TGTGCCAGCGAAAACAACAGGGGGGATGAAAAACTGTTTTTT	CASENNRGDEKLFF
.	TRBJ2-1	.	TRBV7-9	TGTGCCAGCAGCTTAGAAACTATAGCCCCTCGCGAGCAGTTCTTC	CASSLETIAPREQFF
.	TRBJ2-2	TRBD2	TRBV28	TGTGCCAGCAGTAAACGGGCTAGCGGGAGATGGTTTGACACCGGGGAGCTGTTTTTT	CASSKRASGRWFDTGELFF
.	TRBJ1-2	TRBD1	TRBV5-1	TGCGCCAGCAGCTTTAATGGACAGGGACGTATCTATGGCTACACCTTC	CASSFNGQGRIYGYTF
.	TRBJ2-2	.	TRBV5-1	TGCGCCAGCAGCAAGACTAGGGAGGTGAACACCGGGGAGCTGTTTTTT	CASSKTREVNTGELFF
.	TRBJ2-1	TRBD1	TRBV7-7	TGTGCCAGCAGCCCCGGGACAGGGCCCCTCATTGAGCAGTTCTTC	CASSPGTGPLIEQFF
.	TRBJ2-7	.	TRBV27	TGTGCCAGCAAAAGACAGAGTCATTACGAGCAGTACTTC	CASKRQSHYEQYF
.	TRBJ1-5	.	TRBV19	TGTGCCAGTAGCCTAAGTAGGGATCAGCCCCAGCATTTT	CASSLSRDQPQHF
medium-sized	TRBJ2-3	TRBD2	TRBV9	TGTGCCAGCAGCTCTTTAGCGGGAGGGCCTGCAGATACGCAGTATTTT	CASSSLAGGPADTQYF
.	TRBJ2-7	.	TRBV6-1	TGTGCCAGCAGTAGGGACTACGAGCAGTACTTC	CASSRDYEQYF
.	TRBJ1-2	.	TRBV29-1	TGCAGCGTTACCCCCTTTGCCGGAAATAACTATGGCTACACCTTC	CSVTPFAGNNYGYTF
.	TRBJ1-5	.	TRBV7-9	TGTGCCAGCAGCTTAGGGTTACAGGGCACGGACAATCAGCCCCAGCATTTT	CASSLGLQGTDNQPQHF
.	TRBJ2-7	.	TRBV18	TGTGCCAGCTCACCACGTACAACTAACTACGAGCAGTACTTC	CASSPRTTNYEQYF
.	TRBJ2-7	TRBD1	TRBV18	TGTGCCAGCTCATCTGACAGGGCCTACGAGCAGTACTTC	CASSSDRAYEQYF
.	TRBJ2-7	TRBD2	TRBV19	TGTGCCAGTAGTCGGGGGGGCAGTCACAACGAGCAGTACTTC	CASSRGGSHNEQYF
.	TRBJ2-5	.	TRBV4-2	TGTGCCAGCAGCCATCCCCCCCCGGCTCTCCGGGAGACCCAGTACTTC	CASSHPPPALRETQYF
few	TRBJ2-2	.	TRBV11-2	TGTGCCAGCAGCTTGTGGGAGACCAACACCGGGGAGCTGTTTTTT	CASSLWETNTGELFF
.	TRBJ1-2	TRBD1	TRBV6-5	TGCGCCAGCAGCCCCGGGACAGGGACTTATGGCTACACCTTC	CASSPGTGTYGYTF